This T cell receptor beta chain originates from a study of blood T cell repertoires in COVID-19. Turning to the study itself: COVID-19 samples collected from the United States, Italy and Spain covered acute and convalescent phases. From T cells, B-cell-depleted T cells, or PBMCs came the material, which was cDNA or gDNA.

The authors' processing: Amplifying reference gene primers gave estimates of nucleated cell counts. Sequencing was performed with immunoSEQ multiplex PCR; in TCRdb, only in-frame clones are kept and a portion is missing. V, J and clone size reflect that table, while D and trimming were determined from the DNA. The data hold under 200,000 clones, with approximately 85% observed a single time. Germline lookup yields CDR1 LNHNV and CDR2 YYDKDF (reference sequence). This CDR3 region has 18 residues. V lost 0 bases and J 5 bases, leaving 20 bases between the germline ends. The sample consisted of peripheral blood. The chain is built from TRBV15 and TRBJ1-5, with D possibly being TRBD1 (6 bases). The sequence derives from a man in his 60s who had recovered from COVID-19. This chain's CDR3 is CATSRERSRGPGHQPQHF. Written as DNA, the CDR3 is TGTGCCACCAGCAGAGAAAGGTCCAGGGGTCCGGGCCATCAGCCCCAGCATTTT. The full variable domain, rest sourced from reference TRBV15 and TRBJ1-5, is DAMVIQNPRYQVTQFGKPVTLSCSQTLNHNVMYWYQQKSSQAPKLLFHYYDKDFNNEADTPDNFQSRRPNTSFCFLDIRSPGLGDTAMYLCATSRERSRGPGHQPQHFGDGTRLSIL.